Listed here is a single T cell receptor (beta chain). Its target is not known. The germline V gene encodes CDR1 KGHSH and CDR2 LQKENI. The germline V and J ends were trimmed by 0 bases and 3 bases, with 11 bases remaining between them. CDR3 size: 15 residues. This specimen comes from a study of T cell responses to AZD1222 COVID-19 vaccine. About the study: Researchers grouped second doses given at about 4 or about 12 weeks into one pool.

The protocol was immunoSEQ multiplex PCR, while the TCRdb copy is restricted to in-frame clones and leaves out a portion. The sample has around 120,000 clones, about 95% seen once. Study outcomes and limitations: It was only a handful of AZD1222 recipients who were seropositive at baseline. Clonal diversity may have been underestimated, and the donors were mostly white British, with more females than males. Repertoire sampling was restricted to post-peak T cell response timepoints.

The clonotype was recovered from an adult in good health. This chain connects TRBV18 to TRBJ1-1; tentatively, D is TRBD1 (5 bases). The starting material was peripheral blood, obtained on day 0 of AZD1222 vaccination. The CDR3 sequence is CASSPPGVGDTEAFF. The CDR3 coding sequence is TGTGCCAGCTCACCACCCGGGGTGGGGGACACTGAAGCTTTCTTT.